This passage covers 14 T cell receptor beta chains from one sample sequenced in a study of control samples from healthy donors and cancer patients. Sequencing used immunoSEQ multiplex PCR; TCRdb keeps in-frame clones, though not all of them. The table records some 130,000 clones, more than 80% of them present only once. Sequenced sample: blood. These receptor sequences come from a man between 18 and 35 years old in good health.

The V and J genes are TRBV29-1 and TRBJ2-2, with 7 bases fitting TRBD1. CDR3 length: 17 amino acids. J gave up 4 bases and V 4 bases, and 15 bases lay outside the gene matches. The V gene's germline CDR1 is SQVTM and CDR2 ANQGSEA. This CDR3 is CSVGGFGGRGFTGELFF. Written as DNA, the CDR3 is TGCAGCGTTGGAGGGTTTGGGGGCAGGGGGTTCACCGGGGAGCTGTTTTTT.

The chain is built from TRBV5-4 and TRBJ2-5, with D possibly being TRBD1 or TRBD2 (5 bases each). Trimming removed 5 bases at V and 2 bases at J, with 13 bases between. This CDR3 comprises 14 residues. Germline V gene data show CDR1 as SGHNT and CDR2 as YYREEE (reference sequence). Here the CDR3 reads CASSDRGTQETQYF. CDR3 coding DNA: TGTGCCAGCAGTGATAGAGGGACGCAAGAGACCCAGTACTTC.

The chain has TRBV9 and TRBJ2-7; perhaps TRBD1 as D (6 bases). CDR3 length: 14 residues. The V end was cut by 4 bases, the J end by 3 bases, with 14 bases between. Germline values: CDR1 SGDLS, CDR2 YYNGEE. CDR3 residues: CASSPRTDYYEQYF. The CDR3 DNA reads TGTGCCAGCAGCCCCAGGACAGATTACTACGAGCAGTACTTC. Using reference TRBV9 and TRBJ2-7 for the parts outside the CDR3, the full variable domain is DSGVTQTPKHLITATGQRVTLRCSPRSGDLSVYWYQQSLDQGLQFLIQYYNGEERAKGNILERFSAQQFPDLHSELNLSSLELGDSALYFCASSPRTDYYEQYFGPGTRLTVT.

This clone was detected only once. The rearrangement uses TRBV2 and TRBJ2-7; TRBD1 is a possible D gene (7 bases). The CDR3 loop spans 17 amino acids. Between the trimmed V and J ends, which lost 5 bases and 3 bases, there was a span of 23 bases. CDR1 is SNHLY and CDR2 is FYNNEI in the germline V gene. This CDR3 is CASSYKRRDSPLYEQYF. CDR3 nucleotides: TGTGCCAGCAGTTACAAGAGGCGGGACAGCCCCCTCTACGAGCAGTACTTC.

DNA for the CDR3: TGTGCCAGCAGCGATACGACTCGTCAGGCTGAAAAACTGTTTTTT. It is translated as CASSDTTRQAEKLFF. J is TRBJ1-4 and V is TRBV2, with D uncertain. Germline CDR1 reads SNHLY; CDR2 reads FYNNEI. V was clipped by 6 bases and J by 7 bases, with 18 bases between them. The CDR3 is 15 residues long.

V and J are TRBV28 and TRBJ1-5; TRBD1 is a possible D gene (5 bases). This CDR3 region has 18 residues. Trimming shortened V by 5 bases and J by 0 bases, and 20 bases separated the two germline ends. Germline V gene data show CDR1 as MDHEN and CDR2 as SYDVKM. CDR3 protein: CASSLGTTASYSNQPQHF. The CDR3 bases are TGTGCCAGCAGTCTCGGGACTACCGCGAGTTATAGCAATCAGCCCCAGCATTTT.

The chain links TRBV29-1 to TRBJ2-1; D is ambiguous. The CDR3 contains 12 residues. The germline CDR1 and CDR2 sequences are SQVTM and ANQGSEA. The V and J ends lost 7 bases and 0 bases respectively, with 7 bases between them. CDR3 sequence (DNA): TGCAGCGGACGGAGCTCCTACAATGAGCAGTTCTTC. Translating gives CSGRSSYNEQFF.

V usage is TRBV5-1 and J usage is TRBJ1-1; 7 bases match TRBD1. Germline V gene data show CDR1 as SGHRS and CDR2 as YFSETQ. After removal of 4 bases from V and 6 bases from J, the junction contained 6 bases not matched to a gene. There are 13 residues in the CDR3. The CDR3 nucleotides are TGCGCCAGCAGCCTCACAGGGGTCCCTGAAGCTTTCTTT. Translated: CASSLTGVPEAFF.

The chain couples TRBV7-9 to TRBJ2-1; D tentatively reads TRBD1 or TRBD2 (7 bases each). The CDR3 is 13 amino acids. CDR1 is SEHNR, CDR2 FQNEAQ, per germline (reference sequence). V shed 7 bases and J shed 7 bases, with 14 bases lying between them. The CDR3 nucleotides read TGTGCCAGCAACTCAGGGGGGGAAAATGAGCAGTTCTTC. Its translation: CASNSGGENEQFF.

The V and J genes are TRBV18 and TRBJ2-1; TRBD2 matches at 10 bases. The germline V gene has CDR1 KGHSH and CDR2 LQKENI. This CDR3 comprises 17 residues. Trimming at V came to 6 bases and at J to 0 bases, leaving 8 bases not matched to a gene. CDR3 in amino acids: CASSQTPSGSSYNEQFF. The CDR3 DNA follows: TGTGCCAGCTCCCAAACCCCTAGCGGGAGCTCCTACAATGAGCAGTTCTTC.

The chain is built from TRBV6-5 and TRBJ2-1, with 10 bases aligning to TRBD2. J gave up 8 bases and V 5 bases, and 9 bases lay outside the gene matches. The germline V gene encodes CDR1 MNHEY and CDR2 SVGAGI. The CDR3 has 15 amino acids. The chain's CDR3 is CASSPSGSVRDEQFF. In DNA, the CDR3 is TGTGCCAGCAGTCCTAGCGGGAGTGTTAGGGATGAGCAGTTCTTC.

The rearrangement joins TRBV6-6 to TRBJ1-2; D perhaps matches TRBD1 (5 bases). CDR1 MNHNY and CDR2 SVGAGI come from the germline V gene (reference sequence). Trimming left V 8 bases short and J 3 bases short, with 22 bases between. The CDR3 has 16 amino acids. This chain's CDR3 is CASVSYGLRGDYGYTF. The DNA of the CDR3 is TGTGCCAGCGTAAGTTACGGGCTCCGAGGGGACTATGGCTACACCTTC.

This clone was observed a single time. V is TRBV6-5 and J is TRBJ2-1; 9 nucleotides agree with TRBD1. Germline lookup yields CDR1 MNHEY and CDR2 SVGAGI. This CDR3 has 13 residues. Trimming took 5 bases from V and 9 from J; bases not matched to a gene: 5. CDR3 loop: CASSPQGAFEQFF. In DNA, the CDR3 is TGTGCCAGCAGTCCACAGGGGGCGTTTGAGCAGTTCTTC.

Only one count was recorded for this clone. The rearrangement uses TRBV7-9 and TRBJ2-1; D remains ambiguous. The CDR3 totals 16 residues. Germline V gene data show CDR1 as SEHNR and CDR2 as FQNEAQ (reference sequence). V shed 2 bases and J shed 2 bases, with 13 bases lying between them. The CDR3 here is CASSLFVRLAYNEQFF. The CDR3 DNA reads TGTGCCAGCAGCTTATTCGTGAGGCTTGCCTACAATGAGCAGTTCTTC.